This T cell receptor beta chain was profiled in a study of identifying expanded T cells in peripheral blood. Overall study results and limits: Variance in clone template counts between roughly 2-week samples significantly increased with total template count across all healthy donors. About 1.2 clones differed between technical replicates, versus approximately 17 and 20 over time.

Regarding this clone: Its specificity is unknown.

The assay was immunoSEQ multiplex PCR, and TCRdb's table has in-frame clones only and misses some. The repertoire holds 70,000 or so clones, with approximately 87% as singletons. Trimming took 5 bases from V and 4 from J; bases not matched to a gene: 5. The CDR3 is 14 amino acids. Germline V gene data show CDR1 as SGHNT and CDR2 as YYREEE (reference sequence). No infections or other immune events were documented during collection. The sample comprised blood. This receptor was taken from a person aged 18 to 70 in good health. This chain joins TRBV5-4 and TRBJ2-7; 11 bases are a match to TRBD2. As DNA, the CDR3 is TGTGCCAGCAGTGATGGGACTAGCGGTTACGAGCAGTACTTC. This gives the protein CASSDGTSGYEQYF.